This is a list of T cell receptor beta chains from one sample in a study of blood T cells in healthy people across ages. TCRdb used MiXCR to reprocess the 5' RACE reads, holding one entry per CDR3 protein. Of 890,000 or so distinct CDR3 sequences in the sample, less than 80% were seen once. Sample: blood. These receptor sequences come from a man aged 25 to 45 in good health. Both conserved end residues are part of each CDR3. The D gene is left open where the match is weak. Clone sizes are given selectively: once, few, many, or a class where the clone is expanded.

clone size: NA
V gene: TRBV6-5
J gene: TRBJ2-3
D gene: TRBD1
CDR3 DNA: TGTGCCAGCAGTTACTCACGGACAGGGGAGGACACAGATACGCAGTATTTT
CDR3 protein: CASSYSRTGEDTDTQYF

clone size: once
V gene: TRBV15
J gene: TRBJ2-7
D gene: NA
CDR3 DNA: TGTGCCACCAGCAGAGATATAGGAAGGAACTACGAGCAGTACTTC
CDR3 protein: CATSRDIGRNYEQYF

clone size: NA
V gene: TRBV6-2/TRBV6-3
J gene: TRBJ2-7
D gene: NA
CDR3 DNA: TGTGCCAGCAGTTACCCTATGAGGGTCCACGAGCAGTACTTC
CDR3 protein: CASSYPMRVHEQYF

clone size: few
V gene: TRBV4-1
J gene: TRBJ2-5
D gene: TRBD1
CDR3 DNA: TGCGCCAGCGGACTCAGGGGGCTGGACCAAGAGACCCAGTACTTC
CDR3 protein: CASGLRGLDQETQYF

clone size: NA
V gene: TRBV28
J gene: TRBJ2-5
D gene: TRBD2
CDR3 DNA: TGTGCCAGCAGTTTGGCGGGGGGGCGTACCCCAGAGACCCAGTACTTC
CDR3 protein: CASSLAGGRTPETQYF

clone size: NA
V gene: TRBV4-1
J gene: TRBJ1-4
D gene: TRBD1
CDR3 DNA: TGCGCCAGCAGCCCGATGACCCAACAGGGGTCTAATGAAAAACTGTTTTTT
CDR3 protein: CASSPMTQQGSNEKLFF

clone size: NA
V gene: TRBV28
J gene: TRBJ1-6
D gene: NA
CDR3 DNA: TGTGCCAGCACTGAGGGCGATTCACCCCTCCACTTT
CDR3 protein: CASTEGDSPLHF

clone size: few
V gene: TRBV10-3
J gene: TRBJ2-3
D gene: TRBD1
CDR3 DNA: TGTGCCATCAGGGGACAGGGCAATCGAATGTCGGATACGCAGTATTTT
CDR3 protein: CAIRGQGNRMSDTQYF

clone size: once
V gene: TRBV20-1
J gene: TRBJ2-5
D gene: TRBD2
CDR3 DNA: TGCAGTGCTAGAGATCTGATTAGCGGGGTGGGGACCCAGTACTTC
CDR3 protein: CSARDLISGVGTQYF

clone size: NA
V gene: TRBV6-2/TRBV6-3
J gene: TRBJ2-3
D gene: TRBD1
CDR3 DNA: TGTGCCAGCAGTTCGGTGACAGGGGATGATACGCAGTATTTT
CDR3 protein: CASSSVTGDDTQYF

clone size: NA
V gene: TRBV6-1
J gene: TRBJ2-6
D gene: TRBD1
CDR3 DNA: TGTGCCAGCAGTCGGGACAGGCCCAGCTCTGGGGCCAACGTCCTGACTTTC
CDR3 protein: CASSRDRPSSGANVLTF

clone size: NA
V gene: TRBV27
J gene: TRBJ1-2
D gene: TRBD1
CDR3 DNA: TGTGCCAGCAGCGACAGGGACGACGGCTATGGCTACACCTTC
CDR3 protein: CASSDRDDGYGYTF

clone size: NA
V gene: TRBV29-1
J gene: TRBJ1-2
D gene: NA
CDR3 DNA: TGCAGCGTTGACATCGGACTTGGCTACACCTTC
CDR3 protein: CSVDIGLGYTF

clone size: NA
V gene: TRBV6-1
J gene: TRBJ1-5
D gene: NA
CDR3 DNA: TGTGCCAGCACGGGTGTCAATCAGCCCCAGCATTTT
CDR3 protein: CASTGVNQPQHF

clone size: NA
V gene: TRBV12-3/TRBV12-4
J gene: TRBJ2-7
D gene: NA
CDR3 DNA: TGTGCCAGCAGTTTTGATGCACCCACTCCCTACGAGCAGTACTTC
CDR3 protein: CASSFDAPTPYEQYF

clone size: NA
V gene: TRBV7-3
J gene: TRBJ2-3
D gene: NA
CDR3 DNA: TGTGCCAGCAGTTTATCAGGGATTGGGTTCGGACTTGCGAGCACAGATACGCAGTATTTT
CDR3 protein: CASSLSGIGFGLASTDTQYF

clone size: few
V gene: TRBV11-2
J gene: TRBJ2-1
D gene: TRBD2
CDR3 DNA: TGTGCCAGCAGCTCCAAGCTTACCCGGCCAACTAGCGGGGGGGACTACAATGAGCAGTTCTTC
CDR3 protein: CASSSKLTRPTSGGDYNEQFF

clone size: NA
V gene: TRBV15
J gene: TRBJ2-5
D gene: TRBD2
CDR3 DNA: TGTGCCACCAGCAGAGATAAAGCGGGGGACGGGGAGACCCAGTACTTC
CDR3 protein: CATSRDKAGDGETQYF

clone size: NA
V gene: TRBV3-1
J gene: TRBJ2-1
D gene: NA
CDR3 DNA: TGTGCCAGCAGTGCACGGGACTCCACCTACAATGAGCAGTTCTTC
CDR3 protein: CASSARDSTYNEQFF

clone size: few
V gene: TRBV4-3
J gene: TRBJ2-4
D gene: NA
CDR3 DNA: TGCGCCAGCAGCCAAGATTTCACGCAGCTAGCCAAAAACATTCAGTACTTC
CDR3 protein: CASSQDFTQLAKNIQYF

clone size: NA
V gene: TRBV27
J gene: TRBJ2-6
D gene: NA
CDR3 DNA: TGTGCCAGCAGTAAGCCTAGCTCTGGGGCCAACGTCCTGACTTTC
CDR3 protein: CASSKPSSGANVLTF

clone size: few
V gene: TRBV28
J gene: TRBJ2-6
D gene: TRBD1
CDR3 DNA: TGTGCCAGCCACAGGGGGGATAGAGCAGCTGGGGCCAACGTCCTGACTTTC
CDR3 protein: CASHRGDRAAGANVLTF